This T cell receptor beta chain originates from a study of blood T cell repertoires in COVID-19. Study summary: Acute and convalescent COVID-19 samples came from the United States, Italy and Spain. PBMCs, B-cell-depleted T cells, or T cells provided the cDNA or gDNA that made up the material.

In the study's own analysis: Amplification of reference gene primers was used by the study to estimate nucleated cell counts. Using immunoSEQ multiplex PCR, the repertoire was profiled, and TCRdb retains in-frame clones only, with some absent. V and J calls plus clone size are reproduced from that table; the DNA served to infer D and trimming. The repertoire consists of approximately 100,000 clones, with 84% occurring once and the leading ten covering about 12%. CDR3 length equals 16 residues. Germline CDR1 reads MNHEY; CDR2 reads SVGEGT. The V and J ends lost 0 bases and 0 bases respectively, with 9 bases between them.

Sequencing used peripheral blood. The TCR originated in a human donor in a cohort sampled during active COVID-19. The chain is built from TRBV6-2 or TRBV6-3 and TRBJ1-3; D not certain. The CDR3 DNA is TGTGCCAGCAGTTACTCAGGAGGAATCTCTGGAAACACCATATATTTT. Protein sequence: CASSYSGGISGNTIYF.